The present T cell receptor beta chain was sequenced within a study of regulatory T cells in long-lasting Graves disease. Investigators prepared the TCR beta libraries by applying iRepertoire HTBI primers and Arm-PCR of CDR3 regions. TCRdb ran MiXCR on the multiplex PCR reads and lists one entry per CDR3 protein. The table shows about 620,000 distinct CDR3 sequences, with 15% to 20% occurring only once. Trimming took off 6 bases at V and 11 bases at J, with 15 bases between the two ends. The germline CDR1 and CDR2 sequences are SGHAT and FQNNGV. This CDR3 is built from 12 residues. This clonotype was picked up many times. Noted time point: newly diagnosed GD, antithyroid drugs for less than 3 months. After RNA was extracted from PBMCs, the TCR library was made from it. The sample was also linked to a second study, of T cells in Graves' hyperthyroidism and ophthalmopathy. As that study records: Blood also contained most expanded thyroid clonotypes above 0.001.

This chain joins TRBV11-2 and TRBJ2-3; maybe TRBD2 (5 bases). The receptor was derived from a young woman with Graves disease. Sequenced here: peripheral blood mononuclear cells (PBMCs), sampled at new diagnosis, from a patient treated with antithyroid drugs. CDR3 DNA sequence: TGTGCCAGCAGGACGGGATACGTCGGGCAGTATTTT. Translated, it gives CASRTGYVGQYF. The full variable domain, completed using reference TRBV11-2 and TRBJ2-3, is EAGVAQSPRYKIIEKRQSVAFWCNPISGHATLYWYQQILGQGPKLLIQFQNNGVVDDSQLPKDRFSAERLKGVDSTLKIQPAKLEDSAVYLCASRTGYVGQYFGPGTRLTVL.